One and the same sample provided the 18 T cell receptor beta chains below, sequenced in a study of blood T cells in healthy people across ages. The use of a sample-barcoded 5' primer and a J-beta primer mix characterized a second PCR of roughly 6 to 11 cycles. TCRdb passed the 5' RACE reads through MiXCR, listing each CDR3 protein once. The profile covers about 1.7 million distinct CDR3 sequences, with roughly 27% appearing a single time and more than 6% taken by the ten largest. The specimen sequenced was blood. The receptors here all came from a woman aged 25 to 45 in good health.

This clonotype was seen a few times. The J gene is TRBJ2-5, the V gene TRBV21-1; the D call of TRBD1 is as the table states it, not checked on the DNA. TRBV21-1 is reported as a pseudogene. This CDR3 contains 14 residues. In DNA form, the CDR3 reads TGTGCCAGCAGCAAAGTTGGGGGCCCGGAGACCCAGTACTTC. Amino acid sequence: CASSKVGGPETQYF.

This clonotype was counted at least ten times. V usage is TRBV5-1 and J usage is TRBJ2-4; D is possibly TRBD1 (6 bases). The J call may be mistaken, given a closer DNA end match to TRBJ2-7. Germline lookup yields CDR1 SGHRS and CDR2 YFSETQ. The CDR3 spans 13 residues. As DNA, the CDR3 is TGCGCCAGCAGCTTGAATACAGGGTACGAGCAGTACTTC. Protein product: CASSLNTGYEQYF.

This CDR3 reads CASSVTSGVSQYF. CDR3 bases: TGTGCCAGCAGTGTGACTAGCGGGGTATCCCAGTACTTC. The gene calls are TRBV3-1 and TRBJ2-7; 11 nucleotides line up with TRBD2. V lost 6 bases to trimming and J lost 10 bases; unmatched junction nucleotides: 8. The CDR3 loop spans 13 amino acids. Germline CDR1 reads LGHDT; CDR2 reads YNNKEL (reference sequence).

This clonotype was seen ten or more times. CDR3 loop: CASRPGQGGYGYTF. In DNA form, the CDR3 reads TGTGCCAGCAGACCAGGACAGGGGGGCTATGGCTACACCTTC. The rearrangement links TRBV6-5 to TRBJ1-2; 10 nucleotides align to TRBD1. The V gene's germline CDR1 is MNHEY and CDR2 SVGAGI. The V gene end was trimmed by 6 bases and the J gene end by 4 bases; junction bases not matched to a gene: 5. The CDR3 extends over 14 amino acids.

In its sample, this clonotype was seen many times. The chain links TRBV28 to TRBJ2-1, with 7 bases fitting TRBD2. In germline, CDR1 is MDHEN, CDR2 SYDVKM. This CDR3 contains 13 residues. With 7 bases clipped from V and 6 bases from J, the junction kept 6 bases outside the gene matches. CDR3 region: CASTAGSGNEQFF. The CDR3 DNA reads TGTGCCAGCACAGCGGGGTCTGGCAATGAGCAGTTCTTC.

V gene TRBV4-1 combines with J gene TRBJ1-2; D perhaps matches TRBD1 (6 bases). Germline V gene sequence: CDR1 MGHRA, CDR2 YSYEKL. This CDR3 is 13 amino acids long. Between the trimmed V and J ends, which lost 1 base and 8 bases, there was a span of 11 bases. CDR3 amino acids: CASSQGTGKGYTF. CDR3 in DNA: TGCGCCAGCAGCCAAGGAACAGGGAAAGGCTACACCTTC.

V is TRBV5-5 and J is TRBJ2-5, with 8 nucleotides matching TRBD1. J lost 4 bases, V lost 5 bases, and 7 bases had no gene match. Germline V gives CDR1 SGHKS, CDR2 YYEKEE (reference sequence). CDR3 length: 14 amino acids. For the CDR3, the DNA is TGTGCCAGCAGGATGTCAGGGGGCACAGAGACCCAGTACTTC. It specifies CASRMSGGTETQYF.

This chain joins TRBV19 and TRBJ1-4; no definite D call. Germline V gene sequence: CDR1 LNHDA, CDR2 SQIVND (reference sequence). The CDR3 totals 14 residues. V lost 3 bases to trimming and J lost 5 bases, with 10 bases between them. This chain's CDR3 is CASSIGEKNEKLFF. DNA of the CDR3: TGTGCCAGTAGTATTGGGGAGAAGAATGAAAAACTGTTTTTT.

This clonotype has just a few counts. The genes are TRBV4-2 and TRBJ2-7, with 8 bases aligning to TRBD2. The CDR3 has 15 residues. Germline loops: CDR1 LGHNA, CDR2 YNFKEQ. The ends lost 4 bases at V and 0 bases at J; junction bases unmatched: 5. CDR3 amino acids: CASSPIGTSSYEQYF. The CDR3 nucleotides read TGTGCCAGCAGCCCGATAGGGACTAGCTCCTACGAGCAGTACTTC.

The V gene is TRBV29-1, the J gene TRBJ1-3; maybe TRBD1 (6 bases). Germline V gene lookup returns CDR1 SQVTM and CDR2 ANQGSEA. The CDR3 runs 12 residues. V lost 7 bases to trimming and J lost 1 base, with 8 bases between them. The DNA for the CDR3 is TGCAGCGCCGGACAGTCTGGAAACACCATATATTTT. The encoded protein is CSAGQSGNTIYF.

The table lists this clonotype with a few counts. The genes are TRBV3-1 and TRBJ2-5, with a possible D match to TRBD2 (5 bases). V was cut by 10 bases and J by 0 bases, with 12 bases left in between. CDR1 and CDR2 (germline): LGHDT, YNNKEL (reference sequence). The CDR3 is 13 residues long. The CDR3, as DNA: TGTGCCACCGCGTCGGGGTACCAAGAGACCCAGTACTTC. This codes for CATASGYQETQYF.

The J gene is TRBJ1-2, the V gene TRBV20-1, with a tentative D call TRBD1 (6 bases). The CDR3 has 13 amino acids. Germline V gene lookup returns CDR1 DFQATT and CDR2 SNEGSKA (reference sequence). Between the trimmed V and J ends, which lost 0 bases and 8 bases, there was a span of 13 bases. CDR3 DNA sequence: TGCAGTGCTAGAGATGCAGGGGCTGGAGGCTACACCTTC. Translated, it gives CSARDAGAGGYTF.

In its sample, this clonotype was seen many times. The rearrangement uses TRBV29-1 and TRBJ2-1, with 8 bases identical to TRBD1. Germline CDR1 is SQVTM and CDR2 is ANQGSEA. V shed 7 bases, J shed 3 bases, and the junction held 2 bases outside the gene matches. The CDR3 is 12 amino acids. In nucleotides, the CDR3 is TGCAGCGCGACAGGGGACTACAATGAGCAGTTCTTC. Protein product: CSATGDYNEQFF.

This clonotype was seen more than once but under ten times. The chain couples TRBV7-2 to TRBJ2-1, with TRBD2 identical over 10 bases. This CDR3 has 15 amino acids. With V trimmed by 5 bases and J by 5 bases, 6 bases remained unmatched. Germline CDR1 and CDR2: SGHTA and FQGNSA. CDR3 nucleotide sequence: TGTGCCAGCAGCCCCAGGACTAGCGGCGACAATGAGCAGTTCTTC. Its translation is CASSPRTSGDNEQFF.

This clonotype appeared many times. The V and J genes are TRBV10-3 and TRBJ2-1, with D possibly being TRBD1 (6 bases). CDR3 length: 15 amino acids. The germline CDR1 and CDR2 sequences are ENHRY and SYGVKD. Trimming left V 4 bases short and J 3 bases short, with 13 bases between. In DNA form, the CDR3 reads TGTGCCATCAGTGGAGTGGGGGCGGTCTACAATGAGCAGTTCTTC. This encodes CAISGVGAVYNEQFF.

The chain couples TRBV10-3 to TRBJ1-5; the match to TRBD1 covers 7 bases. V lost 7 bases, J lost 7 bases, and 7 bases stayed unmatched. The germline gives CDR1 ENHRY, CDR2 SYGVKD. This CDR3 has 13 residues. The CDR3 spells CAITGQVGQPQHF. CDR3 nucleotide sequence: TGTGCCATCACCGGACAGGTCGGGCAGCCCCAGCATTTT.

This clonotype was observed a handful of times. The chain employs TRBV27 and TRBJ2-7; no definite D call. CDR3 length equals 13 residues. V was trimmed by 5 bases and J by 1 base, leaving 9 bases between them. Germline loops: CDR1 MNHEY, CDR2 SMNVEV (reference sequence). CDR3 DNA sequence: TGTGCCAGCAGTAAAAGGCAGTCCTACGAGCAGTACTTC. Translation: CASSKRQSYEQYF.

The chain uses TRBV3-1 and TRBJ2-1; a weak D match, TRBD2 (5 bases). CDR1 is LGHDT, CDR2 YNNKEL, per germline (reference sequence). V was shortened by 0 bases and J by 14 bases, with 14 bases between the two germline ends. CDR3 length: 13 amino acids. CDR3 DNA: TGTGCCAGCAGCCAAGAAAGCGGACCCCGGGAGTTCTTC. This sequence encodes CASSQESGPREFF.